These 12 T cell receptor beta chains came from one sample sequenced in a study of T-cell reconstitution after alpha-beta-depleted transplantation in children. Study-level points and caveats: A year had passed since transplant, and T-cell counts and diversity by then came mostly from newly produced T cells.

The antigens these receptors bind are not known. As it was prepared, the TCRbeta library received unique molecular identifiers. From the PCR reads, TCRdb called clonotypes with MiXCR, one entry per CDR3 protein. The sample includes 330,000 or so distinct CDR3 sequences, approximately 7.3% of them seen just once. This sample comprised peripheral blood, obtained 360 days after TCRalphabeta/CD19-depleted stem cell transplant. The receptors derive from a female patient between 2 and 15 years old who had a stem cell transplant for Fanconi anemia, so the T cells may come from the graft donor.

This clonotype was detected only a few times. This chain uses TRBV2 with TRBJ2-3; 7 bases match TRBD2. Looked up from germline, CDR1 is SNHLY and CDR2 is FYNNEI. The CDR3 spans 17 residues. Losses at the gene ends were 4 bases for V and 0 bases for J; bases not matched to a gene: 10. CDR3 residues: CASSVRGGGPSTDTQYF. CDR3 bases: TGTGCCAGCAGTGTTAGGGGCGGGGGACCAAGCACAGATACGCAGTATTTT.

The chain recombines TRBV6-1 with TRBJ2-3; TRBD1 agrees at 7 bases. The germline V gene encodes CDR1 MNHNS and CDR2 SASEGT. The CDR3 runs to 13 residues. After removal of 10 bases from V and 2 bases from J, the junction contained 6 bases not matched to a gene. CDR3 sequence (DNA): TGTGCCAACTGGGACAGCTTCACAGATACGCAGTATTTT. Protein sequence: CANWDSFTDTQYF.

This clonotype appeared many times. The chain carries TRBV9 and TRBJ2-7, with 9 bases aligning to TRBD2. Germline CDR1 reads SGDLS; CDR2 reads YYNGEE. The CDR3 is 15 residues long. The V and J ends lost 2 bases and 2 bases, in that order; junction bases with no gene match: 5. The CDR3 loop reads CASSVGPSGTYEQYF. The DNA for the CDR3 is TGTGCCAGCAGCGTTGGGCCTAGCGGGACCTACGAGCAGTACTTC. The entire variable domain, with the rest obtained from reference TRBV9 and TRBJ2-7, is as follows: DSGVTQTPKHLITATGQRVTLRCSPRSGDLSVYWYQQSLDQGLQFLIQYYNGEERAKGNILERFSAQQFPDLHSELNLSSLELGDSALYFCASSVGPSGTYEQYFGPGTRLTVT.

This clonotype has ten or more counts. V gene TRBV28 combines with J gene TRBJ2-1; 7 positions agree with TRBD1. Germline lookup yields CDR1 MDHEN and CDR2 SYDVKM. This CDR3 is 16 amino acids long. J gave up 0 bases and V 7 bases, and 9 bases lay outside the gene matches. The CDR3 DNA reads TGTGCCAGCATCGGCTACAGGGGAGCCTCCTACAATGAGCAGTTCTTC. Translated: CASIGYRGASYNEQFF.

This clonotype has ten or more counts. The V call is TRBV27, the J call TRBJ2-2; 10 nucleotides align to TRBD2. CDR3 length: 16 amino acids. Trimming removed 3 bases from V and 3 bases from J; junction bases left unmatched: 4. Germline-derived CDR1 and CDR2 are MNHEY and SMNVEV (reference sequence). The CDR3 coding sequence is TGTGCCAGCAGTTTCACGCTAGCGGGAGACACCGGGGAGCTGTTTTTT. Protein product: CASSFTLAGDTGELFF.

This clonotype has at least ten counts. This CDR3 reads CSASPRDPGFF. CDR3 coding DNA: TGCAGTGCCAGCCCCCGGGACCCCGGGTTCTTC. The rearrangement joins TRBV20-1 to TRBJ2-1, with D possibly called TRBD1 or TRBD2 (5 bases each). V dropped 6 bases and J dropped 15 bases, with 18 bases sitting between them. The CDR3 spans 11 residues. Germline CDR1 is DFQATT and CDR2 is SNEGSKA (reference sequence).

This clonotype has a count of ten or more. The chain joins TRBV5-1 to TRBJ2-1; TRBD2 matches 8 bases. The V segment lost 0 bases and the J segment 10 bases; nucleotides outside the gene matches: 9. The CDR3 length is 15 residues. The V gene's germline CDR1 is SGHRS and CDR2 YFSETQ. The CDR3: CASSLALGGTREQFF. CDR3 nucleotide sequence: TGCGCCAGCAGCTTGGCCTTAGGGGGGACTAGGGAGCAGTTCTTC.

V gene TRBV14 combines with J gene TRBJ1-1; no clear D. Germline V gene lookup returns CDR1 SGHDN and CDR2 FVKESK. V was pared by 0 bases and J by 8 bases, with 10 bases between. This CDR3 region has 13 residues. The CDR3 here is CASSQEWVTEAFF. The CDR3 region has the DNA TGTGCCAGCAGCCAAGAATGGGTGACCGAAGCTTTCTTT. The whole variable domain, remainder taken from reference TRBV14 and TRBJ1-1, is EAGVTQFPSHSVIEKGQTVTLRCDPISGHDNLYWYRRVMGKEIKFLLHFVKESKQDESGMPNNRFLAERTGGTYSTLKVQPAELEDSGVYFCASSQEWVTEAFFGQGTRLTVV.

This clonotype was seen only a few times. This chain links TRBV27 with TRBJ1-1, with D unclear. Germline lookup yields CDR1 MNHEY and CDR2 SMNVEV (reference sequence). CDR3 length: 15 residues. V was shortened by 2 bases and J by 6 bases, with 16 bases between the two germline ends. In DNA form, the CDR3 reads TGTGCCAGCAGTTTAGGGAGAGCCGGGGTTCCTGAAGCTTTCTTT. Translating gives CASSLGRAGVPEAFF.

At least ten counts were recorded for this clonotype. The J gene is TRBJ2-5, the V gene TRBV20-1; no firm D call. Per germline, CDR1 DFQATT and CDR2 SNEGSKA (reference sequence). The length of the CDR3 is 14 residues. The V and J ends lost 0 bases and 3 bases respectively, with 11 bases between them. The CDR3 DNA reads TGCAGTGCTAGAGATTCTGGCGTGGAAGAGACCCAGTACTTC. Encoded protein: CSARDSGVEETQYF.

Many counts were recorded for this clonotype. The rearrangement joins TRBV20-1 to TRBJ1-1; D remains ambiguous. V lost 4 bases and J 1 base, leaving 7 bases between the germline ends. The CDR3 contains 12 residues. The germline CDR1 and CDR2 sequences are DFQATT and SNEGSKA (reference sequence). This chain's CDR3 is CSAIPWNTEAFF. The CDR3 bases are TGCAGTGCTATCCCGTGGAACACTGAAGCTTTCTTT.

This clonotype was counted many times. The gene calls are TRBV10-1 and TRBJ2-7; no reliable D call. CDR3 length: 16 amino acids. The V gene lost 3 bases and the J gene lost 1 base, with 16 bases spanning the gap. Per the germline V gene, CDR1 is WNHNN and CDR2 is SYGVQD (reference sequence). The CDR3 coding sequence is TGCGCCAGCAGTGATACACACGGGTATCCTTCCTACGAGCAGTACTTC. It encodes CASSDTHGYPSYEQYF.